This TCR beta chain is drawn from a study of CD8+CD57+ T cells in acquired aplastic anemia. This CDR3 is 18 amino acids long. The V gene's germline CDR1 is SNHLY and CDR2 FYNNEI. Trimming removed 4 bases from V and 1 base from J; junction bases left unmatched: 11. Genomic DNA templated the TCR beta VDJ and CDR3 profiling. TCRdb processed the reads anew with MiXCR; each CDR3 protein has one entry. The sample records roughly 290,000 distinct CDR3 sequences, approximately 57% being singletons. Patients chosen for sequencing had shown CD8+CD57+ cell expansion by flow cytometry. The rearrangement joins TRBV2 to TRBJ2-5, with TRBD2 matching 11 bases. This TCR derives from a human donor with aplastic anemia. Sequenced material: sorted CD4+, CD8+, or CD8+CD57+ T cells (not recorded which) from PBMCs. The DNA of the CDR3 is TGTGCCAGCAGTGGGACTAGCGGGCGTATGCTCGTCCAAGAGACCCAGTACTTC. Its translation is CASSGTSGRMLVQETQYF.